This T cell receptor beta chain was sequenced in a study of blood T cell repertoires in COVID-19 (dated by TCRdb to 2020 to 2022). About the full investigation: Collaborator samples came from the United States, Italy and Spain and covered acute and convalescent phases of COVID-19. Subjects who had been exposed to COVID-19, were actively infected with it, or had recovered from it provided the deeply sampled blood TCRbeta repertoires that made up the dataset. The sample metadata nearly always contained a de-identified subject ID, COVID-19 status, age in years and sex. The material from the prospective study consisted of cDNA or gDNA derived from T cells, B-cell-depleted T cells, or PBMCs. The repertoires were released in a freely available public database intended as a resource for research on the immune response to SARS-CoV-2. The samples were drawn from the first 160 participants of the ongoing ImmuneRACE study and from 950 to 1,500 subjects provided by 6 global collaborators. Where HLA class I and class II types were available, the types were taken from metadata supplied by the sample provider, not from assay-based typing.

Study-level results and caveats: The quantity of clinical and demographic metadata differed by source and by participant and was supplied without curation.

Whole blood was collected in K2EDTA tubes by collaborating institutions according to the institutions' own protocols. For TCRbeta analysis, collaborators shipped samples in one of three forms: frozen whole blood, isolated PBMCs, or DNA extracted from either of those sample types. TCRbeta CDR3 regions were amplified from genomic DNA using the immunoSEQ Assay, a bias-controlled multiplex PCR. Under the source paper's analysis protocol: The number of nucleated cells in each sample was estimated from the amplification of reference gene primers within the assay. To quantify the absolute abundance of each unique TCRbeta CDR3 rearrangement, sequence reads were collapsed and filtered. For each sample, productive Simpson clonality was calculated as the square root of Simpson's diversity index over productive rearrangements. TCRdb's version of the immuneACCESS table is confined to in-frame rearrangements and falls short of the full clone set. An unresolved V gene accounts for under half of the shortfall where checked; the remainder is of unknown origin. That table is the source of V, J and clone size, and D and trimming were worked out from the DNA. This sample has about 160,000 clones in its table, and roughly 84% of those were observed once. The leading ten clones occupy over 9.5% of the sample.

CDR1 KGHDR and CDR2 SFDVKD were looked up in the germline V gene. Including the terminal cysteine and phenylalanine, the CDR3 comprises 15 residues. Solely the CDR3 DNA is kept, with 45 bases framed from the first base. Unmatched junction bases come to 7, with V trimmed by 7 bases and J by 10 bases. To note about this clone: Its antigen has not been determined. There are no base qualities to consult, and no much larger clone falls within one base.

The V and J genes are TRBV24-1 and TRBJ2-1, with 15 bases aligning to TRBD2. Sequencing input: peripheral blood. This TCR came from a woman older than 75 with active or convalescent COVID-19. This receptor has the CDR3 CATSGLAGGPDEQFF. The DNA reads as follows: TGTGCCACCAGCGGACTAGCGGGAGGGCCCGACGAGCAGTTCTTC.